This T cell receptor (beta chain) was captured by sequencing in a study of CD8+CD57+ T cells in acquired aplastic anemia (dated by TCRdb to the late 2010s). In terms of the full investigation: DNA extracted from sorted CD4+ and CD8+ cells had a mean of 3.2 ug, with a range of roughly 0.2 to 27.4 ug. Points the paper makes about the study in general: Although roughly 30 CD8+ CDR3 sequences were shared by patients and controls, these sequences appeared highly expressed in patients and within the immunodominant clones of patients. Between patients and healthy controls, no significant difference in CD8+ Simpson's diversity was found (P=0.060).

TCR repertoires of sorted CD4+ and CD8+ blood T cells from severe aplastic anemia patients and healthy subjects were deep-sequenced in the study. Ficoll-Paque density gradient centrifugation was used to isolate peripheral blood mononuclear cells. CD4+ and CD8+ T cells were sorted by FACS or magnetic beads before DNA extraction. TCR beta VDJ combination and CDR3 sequence profiling used genomic DNA as the template. An Illumina HiSeq 2000 was used for TCR repertoire sequencing. The paper's processing steps were these. TRBV/TRBJ rearrangement plots, CDR3 size and DJ length profiles, and Simpson's diversity index were used to assess repertoires. Whichever DNA sequence was most abundant in the deep sequencing data was defined as the immunodominant clone. CDR3 amino acid sequences were checked for sharing across subjects and were also compared against the VDJdb database and published repertoires. The public reads were quality trimmed at Q25 with fastp and then assembled into clones with MiXCR by TCRdb, keeping productive beta chains. CDR3 protein sequences are deduplicated, and each keeps its most common genes and DNA. The V and J calls, along with clone size, are taken from TCRdb and not from the paper's own processing. The sample records some 290,000 distinct CDR3 sequences, about 56% of which are singletons. Around 8% of the sample is taken by the ten largest.

Note on this clonotype: Its antigen has not been determined. Per-nucleotide qualities are absent, and no much larger clonotype sits a single base away.

Trimming takes 3 bases off V and 7 bases off J; junction bases not matched to a gene: 8. Spanning cysteine to phenylalanine, the CDR3 consists of 16 amino acids. Of all the DNA, just the CDR3 is kept, 48 bases in frame from base 1. What was sequenced was sorted CD4+, CD8+, or CD8+CD57+ T cells (not recorded which) from PBMCs. The chain couples TRBV12-3 or TRBV12-4 to TRBJ2-1; 11 nucleotides in the junction match TRBD1. This receptor was taken from a human donor with severe aplastic anemia or a healthy control (not recorded which). The CDR3: CASSFNLGTGGNEQFF. In nucleotide form, the sequence is TGTGCCAGCAGTTTCAATCTCGGGACAGGGGGGAATGAGCAGTTCTTC.